These T cell receptor beta chains were read from a single sample in a study of cytomegalovirus exposure and HLA in healthy donors. Measured with immunoSEQ multiplex PCR; TCRdb has only the in-frame clones, and not every one. This table holds about 130,000 clones, over 60% found once. The specimen sequenced was PBMCs. These receptors all stem from a human donor in good health. CDR3s include the opening cysteine and the closing phenylalanine or tryptophan. D genes are given only for firm matches. Size is stated for part of the rows, as once, few or many counts, or as a class when the clone is expanded.

v_call	d_call	clone_size	j_call	cdr3_nt	cdr3_aa
TRBV11-3	.	.	TRBJ2-4	TGTGCCAGCAGCCATGGGGGGTCCAAAAACATTCAGTACTTC	CASSHGGSKNIQYF
TRBV7-9	.	.	TRBJ1-5	TGTTCCAGCAGCTTGGCAAATCAGCCCCAGCATTTT	CSSSLANQPQHF
TRBV4-1	TRBD2	once	TRBJ2-1	TGCGCCAGCAGCCAAGGACTAGCGGGGTACAATGAGCAGTTCTTC	CASSQGLAGYNEQFF
TRBV5-1	.	.	TRBJ1-4	TGCGCCAGCAGCTTAGGGGGTCAAACTAATGAAAAACTGTTTTTT	CASSLGGQTNEKLFF
TRBV28	.	.	TRBJ2-7	TGTGCCAGCAGTCCCCGACCGACGAGACACTCCTACGAGCAGTACTTC	CASSPRPTRHSYEQYF
TRBV9	TRBD2	.	TRBJ2-7	TGTGCCAGCAGCGAAGGGACTAGCGGGGGGCTCCGCGAGCAGTACTTC	CASSEGTSGGLREQYF
TRBV18	TRBD2	once	TRBJ2-3	TGTGCCAGCTCACCACCAGGACTAGCGGGGGGGCCGGATACGCAGTATTTT	CASSPPGLAGGPDTQYF
TRBV7-6	.	.	TRBJ2-3	TGTGCCAGCAGCTTCCACAGGTTACCAGATACGCAGTATTTT	CASSFHRLPDTQYF
TRBV7-9	.	.	TRBJ2-7	TGTGCCAGCAGCTTCGGCGGGGCCTACGAGCAGTACTTC	CASSFGGAYEQYF
TRBV19	.	.	TRBJ2-3	TGTGCCAGTCCCCCGGTAGGTCTCGGAGTGCCAGATACGCAGTATTTT	CASPPVGLGVPDTQYF
TRBV7-8	TRBD1	.	TRBJ1-5	TGTGCCAGCAGCAAAGACAGGGTCGGGCAGCCCCAGCATTTT	CASSKDRVGQPQHF
TRBV19	TRBD1	.	TRBJ1-2	TGTGCCAGTAGTATCGGACAGGGGCTGAGCAACTATGGCTACACCTTC	CASSIGQGLSNYGYTF
TRBV4-1	.	few	TRBJ2-1	TGCGCCAGCAGCCAAGCTCCAGGGCCCTACAATGAGCAGTTCTTC	CASSQAPGPYNEQFF
TRBV5-6	TRBD2	.	TRBJ2-1	TGTGCCAGCAGCTTGGGGGGACTAGCGGGGGGTAAGAATGAGCAGTTCTTC	CASSLGGLAGGKNEQFF
TRBV13	.	.	TRBJ1-2	TGTGCCAGCAGCTTAGCAGGGGCAGGCTATGGCTACACCTTC	CASSLAGAGYGYTF
TRBV6-5	TRBD2	.	TRBJ2-7	TGTGCCAGCAGTTACTCGTGGGGGGGGGCCTACGAGCAGTACTTC	CASSYSWGGAYEQYF
TRBV6-9	.	.	TRBJ1-1	TGTGCCAGCAGTTATGGGGGAGGAAAGAACACTGAAGCTTTCTTT	CASSYGGGKNTEAFF
TRBV28	TRBD1	once	TRBJ2-7	TGTGCCAGCAGTGTACGACAGGGGGACGAGCAGTACTTC	CASSVRQGDEQYF
TRBV12-5	.	once	TRBJ1-4	TGTGCTAGTGGCCGGGACTCCAAAAGGGAAAAACTGTTTTTT	CASGRDSKREKLFF
TRBV7-9	.	.	TRBJ2-7	TGTGCCAGCAGCTTAGTGGCAGTCTCCTACGAGCAGTACTTC	CASSLVAVSYEQYF
TRBV29-1	TRBD2	.	TRBJ2-5	TGCAGCGTTGGGGGCGGGGGGCCTTGGGAGACCCAGTACTTC	CSVGGGGPWETQYF
TRBV20-1	.	.	TRBJ1-6	TGCAGTGCTGGCAGGGGCTCACCCCTCCACTTT	CSAGRGSPLHF
TRBV6-1	TRBD1	few	TRBJ2-7	TGTGCCAGCAGTGAGGACCGACAGGGAGAGCAGTACTTC	CASSEDRQGEQYF
TRBV6-5	.	.	TRBJ1-5	TGTGCCAGCAGTGAAGTCGGGGAATCGCGGCCCCAGCATTTT	CASSEVGESRPQHF
TRBV5-4	TRBD1	.	TRBJ2-7	TGTGCCAGCAGGCGGACAGGGGGATCCTACGAGCAGTACTTC	CASRRTGGSYEQYF
TRBV4-2	TRBD1	.	TRBJ2-3	TGTGCCAGCAGCCAAGCAGGGGGATTCACAGATACGCAGTATTTT	CASSQAGGFTDTQYF
TRBV7-9	.	.	TRBJ2-1	TGTTCCAGCAGCTTAAGCCGGGACAAGCCGTTCTTC	CSSSLSRDKPFF
TRBV2	.	.	TRBJ2-1	TGTGCCAGCAGGGACACTCGAAGCTCCTACAATGAGCAGTTCTTC	CASRDTRSSYNEQFF